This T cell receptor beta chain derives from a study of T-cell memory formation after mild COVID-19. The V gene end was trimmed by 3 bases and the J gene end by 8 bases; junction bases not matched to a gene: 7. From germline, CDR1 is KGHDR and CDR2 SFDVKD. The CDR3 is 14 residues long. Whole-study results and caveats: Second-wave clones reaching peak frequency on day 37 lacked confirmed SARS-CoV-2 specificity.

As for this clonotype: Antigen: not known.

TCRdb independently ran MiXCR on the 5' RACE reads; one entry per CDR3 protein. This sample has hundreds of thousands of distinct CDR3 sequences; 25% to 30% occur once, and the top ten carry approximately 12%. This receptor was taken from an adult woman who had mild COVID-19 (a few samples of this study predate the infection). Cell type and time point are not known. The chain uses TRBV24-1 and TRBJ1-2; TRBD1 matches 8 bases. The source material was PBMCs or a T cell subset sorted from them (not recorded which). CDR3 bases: TGTGCCACCAGTGATCCTGGGACAGGCGGCGGCTACACCTTC. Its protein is CATSDPGTGGGYTF.